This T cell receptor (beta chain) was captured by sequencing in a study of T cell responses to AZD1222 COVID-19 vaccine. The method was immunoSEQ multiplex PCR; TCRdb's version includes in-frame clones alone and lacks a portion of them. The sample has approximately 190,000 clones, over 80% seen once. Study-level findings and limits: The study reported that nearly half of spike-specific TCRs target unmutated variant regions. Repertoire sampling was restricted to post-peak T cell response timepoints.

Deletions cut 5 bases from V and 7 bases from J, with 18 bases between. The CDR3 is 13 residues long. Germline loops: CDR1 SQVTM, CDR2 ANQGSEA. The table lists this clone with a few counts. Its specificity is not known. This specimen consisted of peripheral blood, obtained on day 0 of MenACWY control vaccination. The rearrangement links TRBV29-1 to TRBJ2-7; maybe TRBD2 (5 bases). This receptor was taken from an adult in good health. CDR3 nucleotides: TGCAGCGTTCATCTAGGGAGCCCACTGGAGCAGTACTTC. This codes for CSVHLGSPLEQYF.